This T cell receptor (beta chain) is drawn from a study of identical twins. CDR3 length: 14 residues. J was trimmed by 6 bases and V by 6 bases; bases with no gene match: 6. Points from the study as a whole: Researchers reported weaker excess twin sharing in beta out-of-frame sequences.

TCRdb reprocessed the 5' RACE reads with MiXCR, giving one entry per CDR3 protein. Here the sample spans 650,000 to 750,000 distinct CDR3 sequences, less than 25% being singletons. This clonotype has a count of ten or more. No antigen is known for it. The data also belong to a second study, concerning T cells expressing NK-cell markers. Per that study: Several donors showed dominant NKG2C+ clonotypes comprising about 1.0-8% of their CD8+ T cells. Researchers report these clonotypes also headed the CD3+CD56-NKG2C+ fraction in several donors. The study left the HCMV specificity of expanded NKG2C+ T cell clones unresolved.

The clonotype originates from a woman between 18 and 29 years old in good health. Sequencing used PBMCs. The chain has TRBV12-3 or TRBV12-4 and TRBJ1-5, with 9 nucleotides matching TRBD1. The CDR3 sequence is CASSRTGVGQPQHF. The DNA for the CDR3 is TGTGCCAGCAGCAGGACAGGGGTCGGTCAGCCCCAGCATTTT.